This T cell receptor beta chain is drawn from a study of naive and memory T cell subsets (dated by TCRdb to about 2017). About the study as a whole: In the figure summarizing the skin biopsy and whole blood samples, 10 or so blood donors, 7 tuberculin skin test biopsies and 3 saline control biopsies were reported. PCR2 was typically a SYBR Green qPCR stopped at a set threshold; low-input samples could instead use end-point PCR (about 6 cycles). Skin biopsies were taken from tuberculin skin test sites or from saline-injected control sites and were processed for RNA extraction as described before.

CDR1 and CDR2 are drawn from the germline V gene (reference sequence): GTSNPN, SVGIG. Reading from cysteine to phenylalanine, the CDR3 counts 14 amino acids. Here the CDR3 DNA is all that survives: 42 bases in frame from base 1. V sheds 2 bases and J sheds 3 bases, leaving 13 bases between their ends. Receptors were amplified or captured by UMI-ligation and nested PCR. Four rounds of PCR, run with the SP2 primer together with nested alpha and beta constant region primers, were used to amplify the ligated cDNA. For the blood and skin samples, TCR RNA was reverse transcribed with SuperScript IV using primers for the alpha and beta constant regions. An oligonucleotide carrying the Illumina SP2 primer and a UMI was ligated to the cDNA 3' end using T4 RNA ligase 1. The 12-nucleotide UMI was composed of two random hexamers separated by an eight-base spacer, which was included to prevent hairpin formation. From the second PCR onward, TCR alpha and beta chain libraries were processed separately and dual indexed for multiplexing. After pooling, the indexed libraries were analyzed by capillary electrophoresis and sequenced on either an Illumina MiSeq or NextSeq. To boost base diversity and improve cluster recognition, PhiX DNA at about 5-7.5% was spiked into the libraries. Turning to the authors' computational methods: Demultiplexor took UMIs from read 2, joined the UMIs to the TCR sequence from read 1, and separated reads according to sample indices. V and J genes and V-J junctions were identified by Decombinator, which gave every TCR a five-part identifier that included V and J deletions. Collapsinator used UMIs to correct sequencing errors and PCR amplification heterogeneity, producing a UMI-based abundance for each TCR. CDR3Translator turned identifiers into nucleotide sequence, translated that sequence into amino acids, and pulled out CDR3 regions based on terminal motifs. After normalization to the amount of input RNA, the error-corrected alpha and beta TCR counts from blood and from skin were compared. The public sequencing data were trimmed at Q25 with fastp and processed into clonotypes with MiXCR by TCRdb, which kept only in-frame beta chains. Every entry covers one CDR3 protein and lists the most common genes and DNA from its rows. The V and J calls here are based on TCRdb, not the publication. This sample lists 20,000 to 25,000 distinct CDR3 sequences; around 6% were detected once. The top ten clones comprise 6.2% of the sample.

What the research found in general, with its limitations: The larger number of TCRs found at tuberculin skin test sites was interpreted as T cell infiltration of a delayed type IV hypersensitivity reaction. TCR sequences were reportedly obtained from both types of skin biopsy, with many more TCRs found at tuberculin skin test sites. Details of skin biopsy collection and RNA processing were not given in the paper but were referenced to earlier studies. The potential sensitivity of the RNA-based method to TCR transcript changes with T cell activation and differentiation was acknowledged.

There are a few counts of this clonotype. No cognate antigen has been identified for it. No much larger clone exists at a distance of one base, and base qualities are not known. The treatment or condition label here, explained by the study, means: skin biopsy from PPD injection site in Mantoux-positive individual. Using 3' ligation of a UMI-containing oligonucleotide to TCR cDNA, the study laid out a robust and sensitive protocol to amplify, sequence and analyze TCRs. In individuals with a positive Mantoux test, tuberculin skin test biopsies were taken from sites that had been injected with PPD. Total RNA, without cell sorting, was DNase treated with RQ1 DNase before reverse transcription, targeting roughly 1 to 1000 ng input. To check how robust the pipeline was in samples where T cells make up a minority population, libraries were built from skin biopsies and whole blood.

The origin of this receptor is an adult in good health. The specimen comprised skin, sampled from a tuberculin skin test site. The sequence links TRBV30 to TRBJ1-2; perhaps TRBD1 is the D gene, with 5 bases matching. The CDR3 protein is CAWSRGGQDYGYTF. The base sequence is TGTGCCTGGAGTCGTGGGGGTCAAGACTATGGCTACACCTTC.